These 7 T cell receptor beta chains share one sample of origin, sequenced in a study of beta chain features in type 1 diabetes. Reverse transcription of all isolated RNA meant that expressed TCRB transcripts were sequenced. Measured with immunoSEQ multiplex PCR; TCRdb has only the in-frame clones, and not every one. Among some 60,000 clones listed, about three fifths were seen once. The sample comprised Tregs from blood. These receptors all stem from a woman under 30 in good health.

The chain uses TRBV10-3 and TRBJ2-7; 9 bases map to TRBD1. V lost 6 bases, J lost 7 bases, and 7 bases stayed unmatched. This CDR3 contains 13 residues. Germline lookup yields CDR1 ENHRY and CDR2 SYGVKD. This CDR3 reads CAIREQGAGEQYF. In DNA form, the CDR3 reads TGTGCCATCAGGGAACAGGGGGCAGGGGAGCAGTACTTC.

In this sample, this clone turned up once. V is TRBV19 and J is TRBJ2-1; D is perhaps TRBD2 (6 bases). Trimming removed 4 bases from V and 12 bases from J, with 25 bases in between. The CDR3 totals 16 residues. CDR1 and CDR2 from the germline V gene are LNHDA and SQIVND (reference sequence). This chain's CDR3 is CASSTRGAGPGYSQFF. In nucleotides, the CDR3 is TGTGCCAGTAGTACCCGCGGGGCGGGCCCTGGGTATTCGCAGTTCTTC. The full variable domain, in which reference TRBV19 and TRBJ2-1 provide the parts outside the CDR3, is DGGITQSPKYLFRKEGQNVTLSCEQNLNHDAMYWYRQDPGQGLRLIYYSQIVNDFQKGDIAEGYSVSREKKESFPLTVTSAQKNPTAFYLCASSTRGAGPGYSQFFGPGTRLTVL.

The rearrangement joins TRBV5-1 to TRBJ2-3; D remains unclear. Germline V lookup: CDR1 SGHRS, CDR2 YFSETQ. This CDR3 region has 13 residues. Trimming took 3 bases from V and 2 from J, leaving 7 bases between them. The CDR3 DNA sequence: TGCGCCAGCAGCTCGACTTACACAGATACGCAGTATTTT. It encodes CASSSTYTDTQYF.

The gene calls are TRBV5-1 and TRBJ2-7, with TRBD1 identical over 8 bases. V trimming: 4 bases; J trimming: 9 bases; junction bases outside the gene matches: 9. The CDR3 is 13 residues long. CDR1 and CDR2 (germline): SGHRS, YFSETQ. For the CDR3, the DNA is TGCGCCAGCAGCATAGGACAGGGAGGCGTGCAGTACTTC. It specifies CASSIGQGGVQYF. Drawing the rest from reference TRBV5-1 and TRBJ2-7, the complete variable domain is KAGVTQTPRYLIKTRGQQVTLSCSPISGHRSVSWYQQTPGQGLQFLFEYFSETQRNKGNFPGRFSGRQFSNSRSEMNVSTLELGDSALYLCASSIGQGGVQYFGPGTRLTVT.

The rearrangement joins TRBV9 to TRBJ2-3, with TRBD1 as a possible D gene (6 bases). Germline CDR1 is SGDLS and CDR2 is YYNGEE. This CDR3 contains 17 residues. V was trimmed by 0 bases and J by 0 bases, leaving 14 bases between them. CDR3 region: CASSVDPRDTSTDTQYF. The CDR3 region has the DNA TGTGCCAGCAGCGTAGACCCCCGGGACACAAGCACAGATACGCAGTATTTT.

The chain employs TRBV7-2 and TRBJ2-5, with a tentative D call TRBD2 (6 bases). Germline V gene sequence: CDR1 SGHTA, CDR2 FQGNSA. Trimming took off 5 bases at V and 6 bases at J, with 19 bases between the two ends. The CDR3 covers 15 residues. The CDR3 region is CASSRDGRGIQTQYF. CDR3 bases: TGTGCCAGCAGCCGCGATGGTCGGGGGATACAGACCCAGTACTTC.

CDR3: CASSSGYEQYF. DNA of the CDR3: TGTGCCAGCAGTTCCGGCTACGAGCAGTACTTC. The chain joins TRBV27 to TRBJ2-7; D is ambiguous. Trimming removed 4 bases from V and 3 bases from J, with 4 bases in between. CDR3 size: 11 residues. Germline V CDR1 and CDR2: MNHEY, SMNVEV (reference sequence).